The 3 T cell receptor beta chains below were found in one sample sequenced in a study of regulatory T cells in long-lasting Graves disease. Time point of the sample: newly diagnosed GD, antithyroid drugs for less than 3 months. The TCR library used RNA extracted from PBMCs. Combining iRepertoire HTBI primers with Arm-PCR of CDR3 regions, the authors built TCR beta libraries. Via MiXCR, TCRdb re-called the multiplex PCR reads, giving one row per CDR3 protein. The sample comprises over 500,000 distinct CDR3 sequences, about 16% of which are singletons, and more than 10% rests with the top ten. The sample was also reused in another study, on T cells in Graves' hyperthyroidism and ophthalmopathy.

The sample here was peripheral blood mononuclear cells (PBMCs), taken at new diagnosis, from a patient treated with antithyroid drugs. All receptors come from a man aged 18 to 35 with Graves disease.

V usage is TRBV4-1 and J usage is TRBJ2-7, with D possibly being TRBD1 or TRBD2 (6 bases each). CDR3 size: 17 residues. The ends were cut back, 3 bases at V and 0 bases at J, with 18 bases in the middle. The germline gives CDR1 MGHRA, CDR2 YSYEKL. The CDR3 DNA is TGCGCCAGCAGCCAGAGGGGGTTACGCGGGAACTCCTACGAGCAGTACTTC. Translated, it gives CASSQRGLRGNSYEQYF.

There are many counts of this clonotype. The chain recombines TRBV5-1 with TRBJ2-3; TRBD2 matches at 9 bases. V lost 4 bases to trimming and J lost 3 bases; unmatched junction nucleotides: 9. The CDR3 contains 16 residues. The germline gives CDR1 SGHRS, CDR2 YFSETQ. The CDR3 bases are TGCGCCAGCAGCCCTCGGCGGGAGGGCCCGACAGATACGCAGTATTTT. Protein: CASSPRREGPTDTQYF. Full variable domain (rest looked up from reference TRBV5-1 and TRBJ2-3): KAGVTQTPRYLIKTRGQQVTLSCSPISGHRSVSWYQQTPGQGLQFLFEYFSETQRNKGNFPGRFSGRQFSNSRSEMNVSTLELGDSALYLCASSPRREGPTDTQYFGPGTRLTVL.

This clonotype came up a few times. The J gene is TRBJ1-2, the V gene TRBV4-1; 8 bases are shared with TRBD1. V was pared by 4 bases and J by 4 bases, with 5 bases of the junction left unmatched. Germline V gene lookup returns CDR1 MGHRA and CDR2 YSYEKL. This CDR3 spans 14 amino acids. CDR3 residues: CASSLEDRVYGYTF. The CDR3 DNA sequence: TGCGCCAGCAGCCTGGAGGACAGGGTCTATGGCTACACCTTC.